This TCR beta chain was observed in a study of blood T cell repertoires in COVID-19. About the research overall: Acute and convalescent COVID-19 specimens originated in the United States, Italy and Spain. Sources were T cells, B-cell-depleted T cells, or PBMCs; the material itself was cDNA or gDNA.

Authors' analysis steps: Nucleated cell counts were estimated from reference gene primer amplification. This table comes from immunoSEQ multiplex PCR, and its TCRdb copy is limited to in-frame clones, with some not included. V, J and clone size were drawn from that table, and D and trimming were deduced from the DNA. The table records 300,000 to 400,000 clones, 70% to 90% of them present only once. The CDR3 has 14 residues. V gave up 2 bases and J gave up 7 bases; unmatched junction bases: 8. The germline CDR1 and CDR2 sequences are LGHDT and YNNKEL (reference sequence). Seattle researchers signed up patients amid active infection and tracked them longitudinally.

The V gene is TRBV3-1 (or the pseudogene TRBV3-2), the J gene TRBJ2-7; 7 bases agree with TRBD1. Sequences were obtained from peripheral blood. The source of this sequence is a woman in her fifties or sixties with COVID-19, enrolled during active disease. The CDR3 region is CASSQNRGRGEQYF. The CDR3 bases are TGTGCCAGCAGCCAAAACAGGGGACGCGGTGAGCAGTACTTC.